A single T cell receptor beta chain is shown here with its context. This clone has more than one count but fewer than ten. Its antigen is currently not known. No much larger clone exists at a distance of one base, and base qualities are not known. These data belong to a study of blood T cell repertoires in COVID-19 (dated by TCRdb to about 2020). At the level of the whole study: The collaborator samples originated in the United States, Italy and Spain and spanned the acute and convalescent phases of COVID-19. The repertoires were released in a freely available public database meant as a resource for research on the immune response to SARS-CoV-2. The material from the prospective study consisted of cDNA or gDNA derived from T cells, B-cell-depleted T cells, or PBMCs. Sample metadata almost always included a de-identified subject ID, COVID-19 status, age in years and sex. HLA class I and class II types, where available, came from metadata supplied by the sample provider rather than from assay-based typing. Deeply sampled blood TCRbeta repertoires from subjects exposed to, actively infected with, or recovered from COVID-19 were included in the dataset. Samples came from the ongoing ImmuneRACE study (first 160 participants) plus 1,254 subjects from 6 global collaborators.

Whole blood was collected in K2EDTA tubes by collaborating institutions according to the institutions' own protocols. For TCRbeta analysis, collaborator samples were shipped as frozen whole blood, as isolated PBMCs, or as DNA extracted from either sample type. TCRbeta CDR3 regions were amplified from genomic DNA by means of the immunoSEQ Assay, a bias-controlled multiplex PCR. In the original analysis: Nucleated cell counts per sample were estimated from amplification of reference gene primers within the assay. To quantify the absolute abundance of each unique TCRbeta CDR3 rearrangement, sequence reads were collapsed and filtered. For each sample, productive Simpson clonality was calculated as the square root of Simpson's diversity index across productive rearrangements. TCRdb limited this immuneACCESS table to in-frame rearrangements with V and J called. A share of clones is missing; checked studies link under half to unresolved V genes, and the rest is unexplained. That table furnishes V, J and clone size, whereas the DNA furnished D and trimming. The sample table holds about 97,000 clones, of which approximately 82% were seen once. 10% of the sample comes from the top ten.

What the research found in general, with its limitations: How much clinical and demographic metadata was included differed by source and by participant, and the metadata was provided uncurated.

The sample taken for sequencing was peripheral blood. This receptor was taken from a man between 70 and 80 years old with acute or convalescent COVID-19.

The CDR3 reads CASSFRQGFNSPLHF. In nucleotide form, the sequence is TGTGCCAGCAGCTTCCGACAGGGATTCAATTCACCCCTCCACTTT. Recombination linked TRBV7-9 to TRBJ1-6, and 7 junctional nucleotides match TRBD1. The CDR3 covers 15 residues, taking in both the cysteine and the phenylalanine. Just CDR3 DNA is preserved here, 45 bases in frame from base 1. CDR1 and CDR2, looked up from the germline V gene (reference sequence), are SEHNR and FQNEAQ. Unmatched junction bases come to 6, with V trimmed by 3 bases and J by 7 bases.